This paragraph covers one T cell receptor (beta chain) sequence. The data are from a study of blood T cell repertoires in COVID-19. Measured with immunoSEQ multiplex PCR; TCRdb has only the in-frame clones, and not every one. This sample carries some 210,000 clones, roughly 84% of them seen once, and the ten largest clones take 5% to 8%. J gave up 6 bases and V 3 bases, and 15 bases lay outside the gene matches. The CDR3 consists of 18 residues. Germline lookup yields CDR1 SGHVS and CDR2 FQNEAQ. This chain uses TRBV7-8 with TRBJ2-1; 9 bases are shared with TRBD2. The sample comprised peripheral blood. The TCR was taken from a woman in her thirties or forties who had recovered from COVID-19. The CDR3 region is CASSLVLAWSSGINEQFF. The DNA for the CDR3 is TGTGCCAGCAGCTTGGTACTAGCGTGGTCTAGCGGGATCAATGAGCAGTTCTTC.